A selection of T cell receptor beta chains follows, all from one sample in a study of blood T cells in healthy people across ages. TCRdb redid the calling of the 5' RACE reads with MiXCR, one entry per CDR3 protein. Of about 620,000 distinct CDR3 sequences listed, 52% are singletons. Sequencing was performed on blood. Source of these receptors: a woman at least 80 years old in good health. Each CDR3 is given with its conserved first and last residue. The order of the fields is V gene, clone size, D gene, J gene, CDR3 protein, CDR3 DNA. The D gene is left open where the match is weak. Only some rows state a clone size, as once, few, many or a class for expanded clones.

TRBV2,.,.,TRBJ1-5,CASSAEAGNQPQHF,TGTGCCAGCAGTGCCGAGGCAGGCAATCAGCCCCAGCATTTT
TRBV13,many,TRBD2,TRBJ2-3,CASSPWLLGLAGDTDTQYF,TGTGCCAGCAGCCCTTGGCTTTTGGGACTAGCGGGGGATACAGATACGCAGTATTTT
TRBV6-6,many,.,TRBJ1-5,CASSSGWGRDSNQPQHF,TGTGCCAGCAGTTCAGGATGGGGGAGGGATAGCAATCAGCCCCAGCATTTT
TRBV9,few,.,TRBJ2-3,CASSGMGTDTQYF,TGTGCCAGCAGCGGGATGGGCACAGATACGCAGTATTTT
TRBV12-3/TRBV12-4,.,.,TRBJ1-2,CASSSNGPGYTF,TGTGCCAGCAGTTCCAACGGGCCTGGCTACACCTTC
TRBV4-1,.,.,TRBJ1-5,CASSQERGSNQPQHF,TGCGCCAGCAGCCAAGAGCGGGGGAGCAATCAGCCCCAGCATTTT
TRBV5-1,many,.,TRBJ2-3,CASSLVPQGSAGDTQYF,TGCGCCAGCAGCTTGGTCCCACAGGGATCGGCTGGAGATACGCAGTATTTT
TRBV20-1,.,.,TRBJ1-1,CSARRDNTEAFF,TGCAGTGCTAGAAGGGATAACACTGAAGCTTTCTTT
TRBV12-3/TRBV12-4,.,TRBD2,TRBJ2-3,CASSFLAGGRGTQYF,TGTGCCAGCTCCTTCTTAGCGGGGGGGCGAGGTACGCAGTATTTT
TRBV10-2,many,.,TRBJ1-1,CASSLDGGGTEAFF,TGCGCCAGCAGCTTGGATGGGGGGGGTACTGAAGCTTTCTTT
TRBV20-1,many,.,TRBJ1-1,CSARGRRGNTEAFF,TGCAGTGCTAGGGGACGGCGGGGGAACACTGAAGCTTTCTTT
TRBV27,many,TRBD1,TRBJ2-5,CASSLRTGVQGETQYF,TGTGCCAGCAGTTTGCGGACAGGGGTGCAGGGAGAGACCCAGTACTTC
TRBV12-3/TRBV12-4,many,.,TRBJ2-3,CASSFSSTDTQYF,TGTGCCAGCAGCTTTTCTAGCACAGATACGCAGTATTTT
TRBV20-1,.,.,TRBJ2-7,CSARTALSEQYF,TGCAGTGCTAGGACAGCCCTCTCCGAGCAGTACTTC
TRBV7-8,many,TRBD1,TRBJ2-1,CASSSDRGLNEQFF,TGTGCCAGCAGTTCCGACAGGGGGCTCAATGAGCAGTTCTTC
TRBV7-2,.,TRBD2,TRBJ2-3,CASSPIAGAITDTQYF,TGTGCCAGCAGCCCCATAGCGGGGGCGATCACAGATACGCAGTATTTT
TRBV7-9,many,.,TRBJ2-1,CASRRLEDNEQFF,TGTGCCAGCAGGCGATTAGAGGACAATGAGCAGTTCTTC
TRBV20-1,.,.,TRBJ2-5,CSASGAGAQETQYF,TGCAGTGCCTCCGGGGCGGGGGCTCAAGAGACCCAGTACTTC
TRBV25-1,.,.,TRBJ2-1,CASSGGGISSYNEQFF,TGTGCCAGCAGTGGAGGGGGGATTAGCTCCTACAATGAGCAGTTCTTC
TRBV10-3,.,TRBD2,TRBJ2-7,CAISGGRVSYEQYF,TGCGCCATCAGCGGGGGCCGCGTTTCCTACGAGCAGTACTTC
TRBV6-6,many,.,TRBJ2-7,CASRASGVFSYEQYF,TGTGCCAGCAGAGCCTCCGGTGTATTCTCCTACGAGCAGTACTTC
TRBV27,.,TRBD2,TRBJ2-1,CASSPWTSGNGQFF,TGTGCCAGCAGTCCATGGACTAGCGGGAATGGGCAGTTCTTC
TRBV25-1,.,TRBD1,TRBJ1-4,CASSVRQGAEEKLFF,TGTGCCAGCAGTGTAAGACAGGGGGCTGAGGAAAAACTGTTTTTT
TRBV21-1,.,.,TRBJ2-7,CASSTSKDRGTYEQYF,TGTGCCAGCAGCACCTCCAAGGACAGGGGGACCTACGAGCAGTACTTC
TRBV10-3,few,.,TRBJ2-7,CAISETGTQSGQYF,TGTGCCATCAGTGAGACCGGGACACAGAGTGGGCAGTACTTC
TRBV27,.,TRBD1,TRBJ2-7,CASRTGASSYNEQYF,TGTGCCAGCCGGACAGGAGCGAGCTCCTACAATGAGCAGTACTTC
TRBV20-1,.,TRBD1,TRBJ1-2,CSAETTGSNYGYTF,TGCAGTGCTGAAACGACAGGGTCTAACTATGGCTACACCTTC
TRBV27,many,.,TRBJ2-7,CASSGGSSYEQYF,TGCGCCAGCAGCGGAGGGAGCTCCTACGAGCAGTACTTC
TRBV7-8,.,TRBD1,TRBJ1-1,CASSPPGTANTEAFF,TGTGCCAGCAGCCCCCCAGGGACAGCGAACACTGAAGCTTTCTTT
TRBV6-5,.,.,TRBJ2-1,CASSYNVNEQFF,TGTGCCAGCAGTTACAACGTAAATGAGCAGTTCTTC
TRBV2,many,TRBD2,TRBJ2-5,CASSQLAGQETQYF,TGTGCCAGCAGTCAATTAGCGGGCCAAGAGACCCAGTACTTC